This T cell receptor (beta chain) was retrieved from a study of T-cell reconstitution after alpha-beta-depleted transplantation in children. CDR1 is SNHLY and CDR2 is FYNNEI in the germline V gene. Trimming pared 7 bases from V and 4 bases from J, leaving 8 bases between. The CDR3 has 12 residues. Unique molecular identifiers were incorporated into the prepared TCRbeta library. Via MiXCR, TCRdb re-called the PCR reads, giving one row per CDR3 protein. The repertoire consists of 640,000 or so distinct CDR3 sequences, with about 15% occurring once and the leading ten covering 0.8% to 1.1%. This clonotype has just a few counts.

Source: PBMCs from the stem cell graft donor, taken from the stem cell graft. The TCR was taken from a human donor who donated a stem cell graft to a child with acute myeloid leukemia. This rearrangement joins TRBV2 to TRBJ2-1; D unclear. The CDR3 nucleotides read TGTGCCAGCACTGCGGATTACAATGAGCAGTTCTTC. Its translation is CASTADYNEQFF. Using reference TRBV2 and TRBJ2-1 for the parts outside the CDR3, the full variable domain is EPEVTQTPSHQVTQMGQEVILRCVPISNHLYFYWYRQILGQKVEFLVSFYNNEISEKSEIFDDQFSVERPDGSNFTLKIRSTKLEDSAMYFCASTADYNEQFFGPGTRLTVL.